This TCR beta chain originates from a study of T cell changes during pregnancy in multiple sclerosis. The CDR3 loop spans 15 amino acids. Germline CDR1 MNHEY, CDR2 SMNVEV (reference sequence). V was shortened by 1 base and J by 1 base, with 10 bases between the two germline ends. Sequenced by immunoSEQ multiplex PCR; TCRdb stores in-frame clones only, minus some. The sample consists of tens of thousands of clones, 80% to 95% of them appearing once. The chain links TRBV27 to TRBJ1-2; possible D gene TRBD1, 6 bases. This TCR was sampled from a female donor with multiple sclerosis, enrolled in a pregnancy study. The sequenced sample was CD8+ T cells from peripheral blood mononuclear cells, obtained in the third trimester of pregnancy. CDR3 sequence (DNA): TGTGCCAGCAGTTTATGGGCAGGGGATAACTATGGCTACACCTTC. Translating it yields CASSLWAGDNYGYTF.